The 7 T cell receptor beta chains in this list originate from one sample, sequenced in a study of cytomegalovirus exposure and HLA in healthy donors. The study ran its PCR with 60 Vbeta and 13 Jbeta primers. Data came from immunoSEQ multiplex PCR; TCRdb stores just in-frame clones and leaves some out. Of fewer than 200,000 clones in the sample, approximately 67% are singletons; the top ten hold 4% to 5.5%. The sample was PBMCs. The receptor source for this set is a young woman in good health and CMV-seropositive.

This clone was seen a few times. The CDR3 bases are TGTGCCAGCAGCGTTGTCCGGGGGAACACCGGGGAGCTGTTTTTT. This translates into CASSVVRGNTGELFF. The rearrangement links TRBV9 to TRBJ2-2, with a possible D match to TRBD2 (5 bases). The V end was cut by 2 bases, the J end by 1 base, with 9 bases between. Germline V gene data show CDR1 as SGDLS and CDR2 as YYNGEE. This CDR3 is 15 amino acids long.

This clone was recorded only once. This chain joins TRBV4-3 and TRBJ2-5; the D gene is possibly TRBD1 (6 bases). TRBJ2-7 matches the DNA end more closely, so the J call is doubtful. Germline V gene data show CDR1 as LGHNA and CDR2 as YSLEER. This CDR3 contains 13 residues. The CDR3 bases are TGCGCCAGCAGCCATAAACAGGGCTCCGAGCAGTACTTC. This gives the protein CASSHKQGSEQYF.

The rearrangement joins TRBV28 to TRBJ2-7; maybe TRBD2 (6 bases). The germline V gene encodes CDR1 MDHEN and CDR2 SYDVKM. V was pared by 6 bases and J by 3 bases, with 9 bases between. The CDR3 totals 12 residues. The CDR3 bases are TGTGCCAGCAGCGGGGGAAACTACGAGCAGTACTTC. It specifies CASSGGNYEQYF.

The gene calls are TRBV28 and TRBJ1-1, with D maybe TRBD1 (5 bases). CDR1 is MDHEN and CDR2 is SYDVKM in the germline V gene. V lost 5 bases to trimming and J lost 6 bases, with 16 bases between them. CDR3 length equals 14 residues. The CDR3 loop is CASSPSGGTAEAFF. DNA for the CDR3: TGTGCCAGCAGTCCATCTGGGGGGACGGCTGAAGCTTTCTTT.

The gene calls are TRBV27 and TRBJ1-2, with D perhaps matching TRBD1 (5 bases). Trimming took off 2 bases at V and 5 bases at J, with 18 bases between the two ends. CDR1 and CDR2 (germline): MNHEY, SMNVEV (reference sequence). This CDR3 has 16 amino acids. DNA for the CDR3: TGTGCCAGCAGTTTAACTATCCGTTCGGCAGGGTATGGCTACACCTTC. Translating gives CASSLTIRSAGYGYTF.

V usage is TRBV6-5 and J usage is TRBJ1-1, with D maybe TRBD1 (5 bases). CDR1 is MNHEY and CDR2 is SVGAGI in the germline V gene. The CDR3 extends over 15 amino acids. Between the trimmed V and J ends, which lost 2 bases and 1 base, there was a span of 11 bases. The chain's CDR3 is CASSYGAGANTEAFF. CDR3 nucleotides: TGTGCCAGCAGTTACGGGGCTGGGGCGAACACTGAAGCTTTCTTT.

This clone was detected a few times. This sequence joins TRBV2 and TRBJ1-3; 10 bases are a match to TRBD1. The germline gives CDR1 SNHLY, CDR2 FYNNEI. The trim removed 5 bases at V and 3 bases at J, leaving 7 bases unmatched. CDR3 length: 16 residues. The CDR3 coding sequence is TGTGCCAGCAGTACCAGACAGGGGGCGCTTGGAAACACCATATATTTT. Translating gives CASSTRQGALGNTIYF.